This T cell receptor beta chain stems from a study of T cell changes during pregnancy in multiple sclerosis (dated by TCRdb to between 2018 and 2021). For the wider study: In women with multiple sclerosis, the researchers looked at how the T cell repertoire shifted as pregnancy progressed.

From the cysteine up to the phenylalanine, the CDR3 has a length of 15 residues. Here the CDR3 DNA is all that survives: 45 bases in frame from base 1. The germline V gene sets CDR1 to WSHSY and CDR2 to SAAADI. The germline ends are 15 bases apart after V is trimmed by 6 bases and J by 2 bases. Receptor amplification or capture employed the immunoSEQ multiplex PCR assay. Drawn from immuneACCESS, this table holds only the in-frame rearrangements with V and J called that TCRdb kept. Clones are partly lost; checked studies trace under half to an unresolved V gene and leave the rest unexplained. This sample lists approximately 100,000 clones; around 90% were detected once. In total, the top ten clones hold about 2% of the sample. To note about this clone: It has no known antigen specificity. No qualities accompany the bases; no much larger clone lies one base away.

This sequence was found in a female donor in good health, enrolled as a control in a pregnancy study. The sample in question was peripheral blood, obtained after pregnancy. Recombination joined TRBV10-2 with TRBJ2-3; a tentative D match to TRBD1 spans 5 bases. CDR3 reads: CASSDQGVVTDTQYF. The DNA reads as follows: TGCGCCAGCAGCGACCAAGGGGTGGTCACAGATACGCAGTATTTT.